Presented here are 5 T cell receptor beta chains from one specimen sequenced in a study of blood T cell repertoires in COVID-19. Produced via immunoSEQ multiplex PCR; TCRdb's table is partial and in-frame only. The sample has approximately 270,000 clones; about 85% are singletons. What was sequenced was peripheral blood. The source is a man aged 18 to 30 with active or convalescent COVID-19.

J is TRBJ2-3 and V is TRBV9; D remains ambiguous. The germline V and J ends were trimmed by 0 bases and 8 bases, with 7 bases remaining between them. The CDR3 is 12 amino acids. Germline CDR1 is SGDLS and CDR2 is YYNGEE. Written as DNA, the CDR3 is TGTGCCAGCAGCGTAGGAGGAAGTACGCAGTATTTT. This codes for CASSVGGSTQYF.

The chain recombines TRBV28 with TRBJ1-1; D not resolved. The CDR3 is 15 amino acids. Germline CDR1 MDHEN, CDR2 SYDVKM. V was clipped by 6 bases and J by 0 bases, with 14 bases between them. The CDR3, as DNA: TGTGCCAGCAGACCCAGCGGAAATTTGAACACTGAAGCTTTCTTT. Translation: CASRPSGNLNTEAFF.

The J gene is TRBJ2-1, the V gene TRBV18; D possibly corresponds to TRBD1 (5 bases). Germline assignment: CDR1 KGHSH and CDR2 LQKENI. This CDR3 comprises 15 residues. Trimming took 6 bases from V and 0 from J, leaving 12 bases between them. CDR3 DNA: TGTGCCAGCTCCCCCAGGGCGCTCTCCTACAATGAGCAGTTCTTC. This sequence encodes CASSPRALSYNEQFF.

The chain has TRBV7-9 and TRBJ1-1; D remains unclear. CDR1 SEHNR and CDR2 FQNEAQ come from the germline V gene (reference sequence). The germline V and J ends were trimmed by 6 bases and 5 bases, with 13 bases remaining between them. The CDR3 loop spans 13 amino acids. CDR3 residues: CASRNTAGTEAFF. In nucleotides, the CDR3 is TGTGCCAGCAGAAATACGGCGGGGACTGAAGCTTTCTTT.

This clone was picked up one time. The chain is built from TRBV5-6 and TRBJ2-3, with TRBD2 matching over 12 bases. The trim removed 1 base at V and 6 bases at J, leaving 3 bases unmatched. This CDR3 has 15 residues. The germline V gene encodes CDR1 SGHDT and CDR2 YYEEEE. The CDR3 region is CASSLFLAGGDTQYF. The CDR3 nucleotides read TGTGCCAGCAGCTTGTTTCTAGCGGGAGGGGATACGCAGTATTTT. The full variable domain, completed using reference TRBV5-6 and TRBJ2-3, is DAGVTQSPTHLIKTRGQQVTLRCSPKSGHDTVSWYQQALGQGPQFIFQYYEEEERQRGNFPDRFSGHQFPNYSSELNVNALLLGDSALYLCASSLFLAGGDTQYFGPGTRLTVL.